This T cell receptor (beta chain) emerged from a study of blood T cell repertoires in COVID-19. Overall study context: Sites across the United States, Italy and Spain contributed samples from acute and convalescent COVID-19. In each case, the material was cDNA or gDNA derived from T cells, B-cell-depleted T cells, or PBMCs.

In the authors' workflow: How many nucleated cells were present was estimated from reference gene primer amplification. This table comes from immunoSEQ multiplex PCR, and its TCRdb copy is limited to in-frame clones, with some not included. Clonal size and the V and J genes are those of that table, whereas D and trimming came from the DNA. There are some 220,000 clones in the sample; about 85% occur only once, and approximately 5.1% lies in the top ten. CDR3 length equals 14 residues. V shed 5 bases, J shed 6 bases, and the junction held 6 bases outside the gene matches. Germline CDR1 is MGHRA and CDR2 is YSYEKL.

The V and J genes are TRBV4-1 and TRBJ1-4; TRBD1 aligns across 7 bases. The receptor's source is a woman aged 60-75 years who had recovered from COVID-19. Input material: peripheral blood. The CDR3 DNA reads as TGCGCCAGCAGCTCCTGGACAGGCGATGAAAAACTGTTTTTT. Translated, it gives CASSSWTGDEKLFF.